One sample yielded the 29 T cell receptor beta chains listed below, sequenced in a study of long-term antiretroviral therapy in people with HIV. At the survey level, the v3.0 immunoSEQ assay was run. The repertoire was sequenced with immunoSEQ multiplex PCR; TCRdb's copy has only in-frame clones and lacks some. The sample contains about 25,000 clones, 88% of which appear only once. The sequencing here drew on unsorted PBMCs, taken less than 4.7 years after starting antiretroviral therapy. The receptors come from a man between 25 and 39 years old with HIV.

The CDR3 loop reads CASSLLGAGPPQHF. CDR3 DNA sequence: TGTGCCAGCAGCTTGCTGGGTGCCGGCCCGCCCCAGCATTTT. The V call is TRBV7-2, the J call TRBJ1-5; D gene uncertain. The V end lost 3 bases, the J end lost 9 bases, and 15 bases lay between the germline ends. CDR3 length: 14 residues. The V gene's germline CDR1 is SGHTA and CDR2 FQGNSA.

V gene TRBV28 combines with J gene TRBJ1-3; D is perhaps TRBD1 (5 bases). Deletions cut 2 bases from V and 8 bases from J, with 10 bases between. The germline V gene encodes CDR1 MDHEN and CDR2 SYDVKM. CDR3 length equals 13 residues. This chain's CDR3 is CASSLDLGDTIYF. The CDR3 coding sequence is TGTGCCAGCAGTTTAGATCTGGGGGACACCATATATTTT.

The CDR3 nucleotides are TGTGCCAGCAGTTATGGCCCAACTAATGAAAAACTGTTTTTT. Its protein is CASSYGPTNEKLFF. The rearrangement joins TRBV6-6 to TRBJ1-4, with no clear D. The germline gives CDR1 MNHNY, CDR2 SVGAGI (reference sequence). This CDR3 contains 14 residues. V lost 3 bases and J lost 0, with 5 bases in between.

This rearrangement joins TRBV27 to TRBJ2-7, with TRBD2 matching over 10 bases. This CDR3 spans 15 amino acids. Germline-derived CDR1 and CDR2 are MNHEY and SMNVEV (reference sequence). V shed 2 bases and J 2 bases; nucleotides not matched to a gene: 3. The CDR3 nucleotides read TGTGCCAGCAGTTTAAGGACTAGCGGTACCTACGAGCAGTACTTC. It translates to CASSLRTSGTYEQYF.

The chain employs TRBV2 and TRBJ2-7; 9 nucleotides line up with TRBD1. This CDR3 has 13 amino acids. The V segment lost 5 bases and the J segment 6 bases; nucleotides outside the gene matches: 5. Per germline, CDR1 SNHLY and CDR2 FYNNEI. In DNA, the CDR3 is TGTGCCAGCAGTCCAGACAGGGGGGCCGAGCAGTACTTC. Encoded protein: CASSPDRGAEQYF.

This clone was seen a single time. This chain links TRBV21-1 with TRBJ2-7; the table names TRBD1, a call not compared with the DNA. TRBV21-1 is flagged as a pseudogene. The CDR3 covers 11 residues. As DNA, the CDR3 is TGTGCCAGCAGCAGTCTAGCAGGGGGTATCGTC. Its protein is CASSSLAGGIV.

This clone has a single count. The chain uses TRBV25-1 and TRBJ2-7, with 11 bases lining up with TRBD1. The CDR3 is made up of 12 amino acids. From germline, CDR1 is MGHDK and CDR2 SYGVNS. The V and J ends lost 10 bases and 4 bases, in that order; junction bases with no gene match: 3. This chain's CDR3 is CATGQGAYEQYF. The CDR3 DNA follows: TGTGCCACCGGACAGGGGGCTTACGAGCAGTACTTC.

The CDR3 DNA reads TGTGCCTGGAGTGGGGACAGGGTGAGGAATGAGCAGTTCTTC. The encoded protein is CAWSGDRVRNEQFF. V is TRBV30 and J is TRBJ2-1; 9 positions agree with TRBD1. The V segment lost 1 base and the J segment 7 bases; nucleotides outside the gene matches: 5. The CDR3 extends over 14 amino acids. Germline V gives CDR1 GTSNPN, CDR2 SVGIG (reference sequence).

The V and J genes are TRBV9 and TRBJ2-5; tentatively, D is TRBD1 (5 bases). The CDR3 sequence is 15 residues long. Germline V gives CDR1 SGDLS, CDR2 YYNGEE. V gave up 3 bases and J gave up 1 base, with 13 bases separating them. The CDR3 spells CASSDDSRSQETQYF. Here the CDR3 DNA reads TGTGCCAGCAGCGACGACAGTCGTAGCCAAGAGACCCAGTACTTC.

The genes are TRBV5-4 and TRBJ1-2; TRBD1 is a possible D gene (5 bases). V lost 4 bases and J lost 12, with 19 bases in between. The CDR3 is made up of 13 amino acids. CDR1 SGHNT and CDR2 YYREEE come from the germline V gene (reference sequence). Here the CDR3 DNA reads TGTGCCAGCAGCCCCGGGACGGACCCGGGGCACACCTTC. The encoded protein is CASSPGTDPGHTF.

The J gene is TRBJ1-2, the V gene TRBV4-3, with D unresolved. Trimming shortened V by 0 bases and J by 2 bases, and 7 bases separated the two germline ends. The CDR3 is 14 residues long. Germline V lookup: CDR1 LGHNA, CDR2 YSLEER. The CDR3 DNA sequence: TGCGCCAGCAGCCAAGATCGGAGAAACTATGGCTACACCTTC. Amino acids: CASSQDRRNYGYTF.

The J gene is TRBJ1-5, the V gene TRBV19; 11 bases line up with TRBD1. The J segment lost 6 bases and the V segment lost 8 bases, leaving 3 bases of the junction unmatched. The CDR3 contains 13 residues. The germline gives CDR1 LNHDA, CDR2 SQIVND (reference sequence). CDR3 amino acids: CASRDRGAQPQHF. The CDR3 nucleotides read TGTGCCAGTCGGGACAGGGGGGCTCAGCCCCAGCATTTT.

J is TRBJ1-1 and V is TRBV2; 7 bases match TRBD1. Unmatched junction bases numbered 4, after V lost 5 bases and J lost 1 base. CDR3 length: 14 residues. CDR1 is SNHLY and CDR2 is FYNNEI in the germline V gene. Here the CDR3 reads CASSWDRSNTEAFF. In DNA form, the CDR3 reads TGTGCCAGCAGTTGGGACAGATCGAACACTGAAGCTTTCTTT.

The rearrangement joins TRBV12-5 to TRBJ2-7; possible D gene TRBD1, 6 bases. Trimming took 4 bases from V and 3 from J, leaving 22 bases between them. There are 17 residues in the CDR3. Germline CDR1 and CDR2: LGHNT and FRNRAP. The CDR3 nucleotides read TGTGCTAGTGGTTCGCTGAACGAACCGGGACACCTCTACGAGCAGTACTTC. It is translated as CASGSLNEPGHLYEQYF.

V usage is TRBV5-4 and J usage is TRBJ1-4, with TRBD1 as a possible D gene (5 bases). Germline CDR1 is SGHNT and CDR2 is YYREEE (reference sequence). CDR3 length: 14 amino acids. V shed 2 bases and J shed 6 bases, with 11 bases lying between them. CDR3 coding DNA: TGTGCCAGCAGCTTCGGGGCAGGAGATGAAAAACTGTTTTTT. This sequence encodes CASSFGAGDEKLFF.

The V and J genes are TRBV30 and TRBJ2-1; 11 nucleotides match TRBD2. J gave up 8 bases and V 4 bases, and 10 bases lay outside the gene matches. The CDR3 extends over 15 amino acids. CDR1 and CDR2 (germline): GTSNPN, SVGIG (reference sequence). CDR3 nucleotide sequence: TGTGCCTGGACCTCACTAGCGGGAGATGCGGATGAGCAGTTCTTC. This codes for CAWTSLAGDADEQFF.

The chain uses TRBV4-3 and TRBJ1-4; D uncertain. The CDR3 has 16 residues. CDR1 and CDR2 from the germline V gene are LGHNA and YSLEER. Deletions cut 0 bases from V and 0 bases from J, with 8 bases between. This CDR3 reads CASSQDGRATNEKLFF. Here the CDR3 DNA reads TGCGCCAGCAGCCAAGACGGGCGTGCAACTAATGAAAAACTGTTTTTT.

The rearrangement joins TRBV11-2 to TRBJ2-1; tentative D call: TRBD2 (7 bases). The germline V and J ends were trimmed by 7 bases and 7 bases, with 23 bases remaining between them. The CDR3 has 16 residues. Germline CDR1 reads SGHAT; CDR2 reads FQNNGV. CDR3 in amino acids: CASTTGGRGPVNEQFF. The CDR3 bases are TGTGCCAGCACCACGGGGGGTCGGGGGCCGGTAAATGAGCAGTTCTTC.

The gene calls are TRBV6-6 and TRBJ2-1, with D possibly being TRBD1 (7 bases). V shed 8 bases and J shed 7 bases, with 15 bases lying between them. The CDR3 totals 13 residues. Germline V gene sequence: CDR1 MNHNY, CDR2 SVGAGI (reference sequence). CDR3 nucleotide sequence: TGTGCCAGCCAGGGGGGTGGGGATAATGAGCAGTTCTTC. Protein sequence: CASQGGGDNEQFF.

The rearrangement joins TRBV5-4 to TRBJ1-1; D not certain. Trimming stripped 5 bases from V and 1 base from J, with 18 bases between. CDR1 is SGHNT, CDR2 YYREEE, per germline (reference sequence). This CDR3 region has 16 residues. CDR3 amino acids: CASRRSFQAGNTEAFF. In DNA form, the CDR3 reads TGTGCCAGCAGGCGTTCCTTTCAGGCAGGGAACACTGAAGCTTTCTTT.

This chain's CDR3 is CASSLVWPDSNQPQHF. The CDR3 nucleotides are TGTGCCAGCAGCTTAGTATGGCCGGATAGCAATCAGCCCCAGCATTTT. The chain employs TRBV7-2 and TRBJ1-5; D remains ambiguous. There are 16 residues in the CDR3. Germline-derived CDR1 and CDR2 are SGHTA and FQGNSA. With 1 base removed from V and 0 bases from J, the gap between germline ends came to 10 bases. Complete variable domain (other parts from reference TRBV7-2 and TRBJ1-5): GAGVSQSPSNKVTEKGKDVELRCDPISGHTALYWYRQSLGQGLEFLIYFQGNSAPDKSGLPSDRFSAERTGGSVSTLTIQRTQQEDSAVYLCASSLVWPDSNQPQHFGDGTRLSIL.

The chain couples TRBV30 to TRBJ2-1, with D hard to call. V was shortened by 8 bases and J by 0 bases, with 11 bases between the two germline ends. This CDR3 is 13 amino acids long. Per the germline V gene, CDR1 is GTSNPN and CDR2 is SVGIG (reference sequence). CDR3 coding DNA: TGTGCCAGAACGGAGAGCTCCTACAATGAGCAGTTCTTC. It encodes CARTESSYNEQFF.

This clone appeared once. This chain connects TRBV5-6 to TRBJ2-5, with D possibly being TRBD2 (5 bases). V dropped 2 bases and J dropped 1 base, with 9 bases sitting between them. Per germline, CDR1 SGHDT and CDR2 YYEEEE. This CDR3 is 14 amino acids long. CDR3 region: CASSFGRGQETQYF. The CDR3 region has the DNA TGTGCCAGCAGCTTTGGACGGGGCCAAGAGACCCAGTACTTC.

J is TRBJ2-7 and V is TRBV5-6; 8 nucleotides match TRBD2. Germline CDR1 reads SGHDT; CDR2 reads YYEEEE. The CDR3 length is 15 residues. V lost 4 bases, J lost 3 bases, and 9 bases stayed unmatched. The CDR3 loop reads CASSLHGRVGYEQYF. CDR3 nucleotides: TGTGCCAGCAGCCTCCACGGGAGGGTAGGCTACGAGCAGTACTTC.

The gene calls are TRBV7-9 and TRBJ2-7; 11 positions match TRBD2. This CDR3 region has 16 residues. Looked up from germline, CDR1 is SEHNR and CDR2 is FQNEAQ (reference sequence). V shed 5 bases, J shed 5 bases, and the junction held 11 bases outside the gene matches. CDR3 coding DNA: TGTGCCAGCAGCCACACTAGCGGGGGCGAAGCGCACGAGCAGTACTTC. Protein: CASSHTSGGEAHEQYF.

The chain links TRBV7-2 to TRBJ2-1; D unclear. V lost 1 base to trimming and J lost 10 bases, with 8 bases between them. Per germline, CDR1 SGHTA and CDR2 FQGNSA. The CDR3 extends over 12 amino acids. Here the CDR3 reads CASSLGWREQFF. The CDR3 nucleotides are TGTGCCAGCAGCTTAGGATGGCGCGAGCAGTTCTTC.

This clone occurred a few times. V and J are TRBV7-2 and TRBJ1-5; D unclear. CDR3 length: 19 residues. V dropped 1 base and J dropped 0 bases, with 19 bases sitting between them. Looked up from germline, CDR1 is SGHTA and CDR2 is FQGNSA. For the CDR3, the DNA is TGTGCCAGCAGCTTAGAGTTTCGGCAAGGTGACTATAGCAATCAGCCCCAGCATTTT. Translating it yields CASSLEFRQGDYSNQPQHF. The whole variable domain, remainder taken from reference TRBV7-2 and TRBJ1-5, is GAGVSQSPSNKVTEKGKDVELRCDPISGHTALYWYRQSLGQGLEFLIYFQGNSAPDKSGLPSDRFSAERTGGSVSTLTIQRTQQEDSAVYLCASSLEFRQGDYSNQPQHFGDGTRLSIL.

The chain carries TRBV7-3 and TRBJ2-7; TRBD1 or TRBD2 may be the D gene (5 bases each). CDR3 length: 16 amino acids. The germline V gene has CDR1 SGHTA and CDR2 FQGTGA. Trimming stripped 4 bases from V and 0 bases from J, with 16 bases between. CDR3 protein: CASSSKSGTDSYEQYF. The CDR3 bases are TGTGCCAGCAGCTCGAAATCCGGGACGGACTCCTACGAGCAGTACTTC.

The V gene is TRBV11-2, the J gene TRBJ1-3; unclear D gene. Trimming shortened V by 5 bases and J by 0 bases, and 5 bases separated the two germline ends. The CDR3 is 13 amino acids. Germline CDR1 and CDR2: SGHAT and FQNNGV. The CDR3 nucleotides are TGTGCCAGCAGCCAGGACTCTGGAAACACCATATATTTT. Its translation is CASSQDSGNTIYF.